The 4 T cell receptor beta chains in this list originate from one sample, sequenced in a study of blood T cell repertoires in COVID-19. Data came from immunoSEQ multiplex PCR; TCRdb stores just in-frame clones and leaves some out. The table shows 95,000 to 100,000 clones, with about 92% occurring only once. The sample comprised peripheral blood. The receptors come from a man aged 45-65 years with active COVID-19.

The chain carries TRBV6-4 and TRBJ2-2; D is possibly TRBD1 (6 bases). The CDR3 contains 13 residues. From germline, CDR1 is MRHNA and CDR2 SNTAGT. Deletions cut 6 bases from V and 7 bases from J, with 12 bases between. The CDR3 reads CASRPQGGGELFF. In DNA form, the CDR3 reads TGTGCCAGCAGGCCACAGGGTGGCGGGGAGCTGTTTTTT.

The chain employs TRBV5-4 and TRBJ2-7; 9 nucleotides agree with TRBD2. The CDR3 covers 14 residues. V shed 5 bases, J shed 3 bases, and the junction held 6 bases outside the gene matches. Germline V lookup: CDR1 SGHNT, CDR2 YYREEE (reference sequence). For the CDR3, the DNA is TGTGCCAGCAGTTACGAGACTAGCGGCTACGAGCAGTACTTC. It yields the protein CASSYETSGYEQYF. The entire variable domain, with the rest obtained from reference TRBV5-4 and TRBJ2-7, is as follows: ETGVTQSPTHLIKTRGQQVTLRCSSQSGHNTVSWYQQALGQGPQFIFQYYREEENGRGNFPPRFSGLQFPNYSSELNVNALELDDSALYLCASSYETSGYEQYFGPGTRLTVT.

CDR3 residues: CASSREDRSNEKLFF. The CDR3 coding sequence is TGTGCCAGCTCGCGCGAGGACAGATCTAATGAAAAACTGTTTTTT. This chain links TRBV18 with TRBJ1-4, with D possibly TRBD1 on 6 matching bases. CDR1 is KGHSH and CDR2 is LQKENI in the germline V gene. The V gene lost 6 bases and the J gene lost 3 bases, with 14 bases spanning the gap. This CDR3 is built from 15 residues.

The chain uses TRBV18 and TRBJ1-5, with 10 bases aligning to TRBD1. V was pared by 5 bases and J by 5 bases, with 3 bases of the junction left unmatched. The CDR3 totals 14 residues. CDR1 KGHSH and CDR2 LQKENI come from the germline V gene. Here the CDR3 DNA reads TGTGCCAGCTCAGCCGGGACAGGGGATCAGCCCCAGCATTTT. Translated: CASSAGTGDQPQHF.